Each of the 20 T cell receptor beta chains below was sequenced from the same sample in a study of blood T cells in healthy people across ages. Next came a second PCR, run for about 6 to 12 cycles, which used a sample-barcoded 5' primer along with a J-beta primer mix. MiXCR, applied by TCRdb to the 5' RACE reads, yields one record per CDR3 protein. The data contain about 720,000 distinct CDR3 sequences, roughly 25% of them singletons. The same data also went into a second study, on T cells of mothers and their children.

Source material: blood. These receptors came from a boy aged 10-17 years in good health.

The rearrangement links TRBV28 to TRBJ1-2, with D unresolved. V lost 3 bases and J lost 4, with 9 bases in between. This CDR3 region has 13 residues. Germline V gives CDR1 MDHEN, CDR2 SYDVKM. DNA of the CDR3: TGTGCCAGCAGTTTCGGCCACGGCTATGGCTACACCTTC. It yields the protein CASSFGHGYGYTF.

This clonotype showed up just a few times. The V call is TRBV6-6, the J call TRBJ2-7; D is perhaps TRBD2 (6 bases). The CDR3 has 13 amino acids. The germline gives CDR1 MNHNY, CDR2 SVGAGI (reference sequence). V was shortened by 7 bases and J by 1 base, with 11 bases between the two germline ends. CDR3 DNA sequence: TGTGCCAGCAACCAGGACTATTCCTACGAGCAGTACTTC. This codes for CASNQDYSYEQYF.

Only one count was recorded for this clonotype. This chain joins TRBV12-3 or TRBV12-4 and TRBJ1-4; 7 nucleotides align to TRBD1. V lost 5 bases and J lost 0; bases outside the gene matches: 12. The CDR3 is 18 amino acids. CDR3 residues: CASSARTGPLPTNEKLFF. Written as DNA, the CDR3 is TGTGCCAGCAGTGCGAGGACAGGTCCCCTGCCAACTAATGAAAAACTGTTTTTT.

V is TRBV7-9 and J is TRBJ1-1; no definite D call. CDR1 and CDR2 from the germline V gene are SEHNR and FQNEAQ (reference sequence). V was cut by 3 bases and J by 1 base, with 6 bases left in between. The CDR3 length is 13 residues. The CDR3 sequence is CASSFDGNTEAFF. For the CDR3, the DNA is TGTGCCAGCAGCTTCGATGGGAACACTGAAGCTTTCTTT.

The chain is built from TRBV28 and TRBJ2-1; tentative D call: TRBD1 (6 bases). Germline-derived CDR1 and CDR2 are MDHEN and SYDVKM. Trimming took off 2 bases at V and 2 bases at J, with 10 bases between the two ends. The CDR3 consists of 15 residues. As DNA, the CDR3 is TGTGCCAGCAGTTTACCCAGGGGCACCTACAATGAGCAGTTCTTC. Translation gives CASSLPRGTYNEQFF.

The CDR3 protein is CASSSWGNTEAFF. The CDR3, as DNA: TGTGCCAGCAGTTCCTGGGGGAACACTGAAGCTTTCTTT. The chain joins TRBV28 to TRBJ1-1; no definite D call. V was pared by 4 bases and J by 1 base, with 7 bases between. This CDR3 is built from 13 residues. CDR1 is MDHEN and CDR2 is SYDVKM in the germline V gene.

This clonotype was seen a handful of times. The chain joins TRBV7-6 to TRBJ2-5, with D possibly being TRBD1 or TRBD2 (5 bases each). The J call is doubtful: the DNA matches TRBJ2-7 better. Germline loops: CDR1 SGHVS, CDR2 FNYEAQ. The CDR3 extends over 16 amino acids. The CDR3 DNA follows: TGTGCCAGCAGCTTTGTACTCGGGACGGAAACCTACGAGCAGTACTTC. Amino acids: CASSFVLGTETYEQYF.

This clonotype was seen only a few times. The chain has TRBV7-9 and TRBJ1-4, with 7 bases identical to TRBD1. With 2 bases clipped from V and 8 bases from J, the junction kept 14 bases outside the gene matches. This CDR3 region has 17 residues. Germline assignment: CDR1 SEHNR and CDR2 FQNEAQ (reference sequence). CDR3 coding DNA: TGTGCCAGCAGCTTACACCATACGCGGGACAGTGAAGAAAAACTGTTTTTT. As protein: CASSLHHTRDSEEKLFF.

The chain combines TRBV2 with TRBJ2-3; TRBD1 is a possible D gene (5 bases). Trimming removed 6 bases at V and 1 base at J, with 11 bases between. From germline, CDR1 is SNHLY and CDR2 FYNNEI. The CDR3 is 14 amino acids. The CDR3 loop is CASRPGQGTDTQYF. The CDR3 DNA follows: TGTGCCAGCAGGCCAGGGCAGGGCACAGATACGCAGTATTTT.

The CDR3 sequence: CASMLEGPFSEQYF. The CDR3 DNA sequence: TGTGCCAGCATGTTGGAGGGGCCCTTCTCCGAGCAGTACTTC. V usage is TRBV27 and J usage is TRBJ2-7; perhaps TRBD2 as D (6 bases). V dropped 7 bases and J dropped 6 bases, with 19 bases sitting between them. The CDR3 spans 14 residues. Per the germline V gene, CDR1 is MNHEY and CDR2 is SMNVEV (reference sequence).

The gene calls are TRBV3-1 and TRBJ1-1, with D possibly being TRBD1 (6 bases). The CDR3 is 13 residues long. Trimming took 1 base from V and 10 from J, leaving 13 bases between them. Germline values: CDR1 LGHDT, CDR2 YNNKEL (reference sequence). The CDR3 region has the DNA TGTGCCAGCAGCCAAGTCCGGGGGCAGGGAGCTTTCTTT. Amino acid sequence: CASSQVRGQGAFF.

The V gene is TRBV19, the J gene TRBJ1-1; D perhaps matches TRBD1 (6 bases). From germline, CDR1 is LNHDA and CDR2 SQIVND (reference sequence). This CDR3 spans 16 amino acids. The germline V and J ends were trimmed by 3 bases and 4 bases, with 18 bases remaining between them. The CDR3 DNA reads TGTGCCAGTAGTATTTGGGGGGCGGCGGCGGGCACTGAAGCTTTCTTT. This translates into CASSIWGAAAGTEAFF.

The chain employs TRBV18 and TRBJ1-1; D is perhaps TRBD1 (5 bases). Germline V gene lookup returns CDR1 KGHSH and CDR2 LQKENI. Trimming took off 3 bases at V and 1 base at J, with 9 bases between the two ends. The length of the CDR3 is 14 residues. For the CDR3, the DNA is TGTGCCAGCTCACCGCCTGGGGGGAACACTGAAGCTTTCTTT. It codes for CASSPPGGNTEAFF.

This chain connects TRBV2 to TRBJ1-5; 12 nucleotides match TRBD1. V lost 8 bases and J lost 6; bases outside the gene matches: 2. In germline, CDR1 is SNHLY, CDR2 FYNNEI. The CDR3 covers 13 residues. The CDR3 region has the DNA TGTGCCAGCCGGGGACAGGGGGCTCAGCCCCAGCATTTT. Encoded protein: CASRGQGAQPQHF.

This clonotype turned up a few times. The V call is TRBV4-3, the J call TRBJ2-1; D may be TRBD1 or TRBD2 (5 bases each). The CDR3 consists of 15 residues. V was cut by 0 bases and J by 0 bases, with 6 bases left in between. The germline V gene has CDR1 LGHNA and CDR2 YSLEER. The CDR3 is CASSQDGGSYNEQFF. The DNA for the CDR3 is TGCGCCAGCAGCCAAGATGGGGGCTCCTACAATGAGCAGTTCTTC.

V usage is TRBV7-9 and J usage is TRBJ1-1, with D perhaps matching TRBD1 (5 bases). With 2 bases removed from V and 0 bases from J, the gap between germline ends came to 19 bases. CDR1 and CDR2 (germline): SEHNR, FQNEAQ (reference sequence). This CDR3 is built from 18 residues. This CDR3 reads CASSLFNAPDRLNTEAFF. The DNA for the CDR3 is TGTGCCAGCAGCTTATTTAATGCCCCAGACAGACTGAACACTGAAGCTTTCTTT.

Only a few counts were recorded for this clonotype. The CDR3 here is CASSDPGAGSAGGPVTDTQYF. CDR3 nucleotides: TGTGCCAGCAGCGACCCTGGGGCTGGGTCAGCGGGGGGGCCTGTCACAGATACGCAGTATTTT. V usage is TRBV6-4 and J usage is TRBJ2-3; 10 bases line up with TRBD2. Germline V CDR1 and CDR2: MRHNA, SNTAGT. The CDR3 is 21 amino acids. The V gene end was trimmed by 6 bases and the J gene end by 2 bases; junction bases not matched to a gene: 23.

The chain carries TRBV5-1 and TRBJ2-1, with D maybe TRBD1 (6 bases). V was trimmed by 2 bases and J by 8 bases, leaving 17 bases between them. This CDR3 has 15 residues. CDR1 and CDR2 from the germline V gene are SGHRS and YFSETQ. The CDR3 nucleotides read TGCGCCAGCAGCTTTTTGGGGGCGCCCTTCGATGAGCAGTTCTTC. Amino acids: CASSFLGAPFDEQFF.

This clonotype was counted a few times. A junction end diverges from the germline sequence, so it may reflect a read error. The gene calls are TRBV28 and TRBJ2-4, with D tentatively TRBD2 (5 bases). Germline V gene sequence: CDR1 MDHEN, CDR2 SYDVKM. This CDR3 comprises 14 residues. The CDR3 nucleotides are TGTGCCAGCAGCGAAGCTCTAGCCAAAAACATTCAGCACTTC. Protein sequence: CASSEALAKNIQHF.

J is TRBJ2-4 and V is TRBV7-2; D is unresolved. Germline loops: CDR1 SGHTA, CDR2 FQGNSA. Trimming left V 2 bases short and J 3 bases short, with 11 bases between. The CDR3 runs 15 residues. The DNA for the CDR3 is TGTGCCAGCAGCTTACCCCGGGCAGGCAAAAACATTCAGTACTTC. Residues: CASSLPRAGKNIQYF.